Below, one T cell receptor (beta chain) is given with its context. The data derive from a study of blood T cell repertoires in COVID-19. The study recruited people aged 18 to 89 years across approximately 25 US areas. Cohorts were determined from participant-reported clinical history. Two negative PCRs, clearance, or symptom resolution characterized the recovered Cohort 3 donors. Repertoires were generated with immunoSEQ multiplex PCR, while TCRdb's copy carries only in-frame clones and drops some. The table has 150,000 to 250,000 clones, roughly 80% seen once. Germline CDR1 reads MNHEY; CDR2 reads SVGEGT. This CDR3 is 18 amino acids long. Trimming stripped 2 bases from V and 0 bases from J, with 17 bases between.

The receptor was derived from a man in his forties or fifties who had recovered from COVID-19. V and J are TRBV6-2 or TRBV6-3 and TRBJ1-5; no clear D gene. The specimen was PBMCs or T cells enriched from blood (not recorded which). The CDR3 region has the DNA TGTGCCAGCAGTTACGGTAGGAGTGCCAGAGATAGCAATCAGCCCCAGCATTTT. Amino acids: CASSYGRSARDSNQPQHF.